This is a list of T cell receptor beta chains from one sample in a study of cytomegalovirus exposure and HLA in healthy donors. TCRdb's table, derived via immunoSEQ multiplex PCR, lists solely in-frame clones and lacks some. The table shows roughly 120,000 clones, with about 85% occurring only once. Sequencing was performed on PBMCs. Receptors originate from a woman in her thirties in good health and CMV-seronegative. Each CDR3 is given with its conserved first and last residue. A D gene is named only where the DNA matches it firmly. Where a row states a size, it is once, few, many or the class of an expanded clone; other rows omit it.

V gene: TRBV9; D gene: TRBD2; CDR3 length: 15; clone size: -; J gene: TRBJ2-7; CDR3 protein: CASSVGLSGDYEQYF; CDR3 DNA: TGTGCCAGCAGCGTAGGGCTTAGCGGGGACTACGAGCAGTACTTC
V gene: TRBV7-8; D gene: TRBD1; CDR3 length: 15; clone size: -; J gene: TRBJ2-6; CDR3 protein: CASIRGGAGANVLTF; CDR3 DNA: TGTGCCAGCATACGAGGGGGCGCTGGGGCCAACGTCCTGACTTTC
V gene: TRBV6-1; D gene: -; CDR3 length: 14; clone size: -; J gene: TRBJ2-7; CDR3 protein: CASSRTTGPGEQYF; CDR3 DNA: TGTGCCAGCAGTCGGACTACGGGACCAGGAGAGCAGTACTTC
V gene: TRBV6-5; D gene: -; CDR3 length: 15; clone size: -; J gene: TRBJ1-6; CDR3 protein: CASSYRLGHNSPLHF; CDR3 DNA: TGTGCCAGCAGTTACCGCCTGGGGCATAATTCACCCCTCCACTTT
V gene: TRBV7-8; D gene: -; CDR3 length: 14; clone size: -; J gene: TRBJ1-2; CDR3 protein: CASSQDTSISGYTF; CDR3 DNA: TGTGCCAGCAGTCAGGACACGAGTATCTCTGGCTACACCTTC
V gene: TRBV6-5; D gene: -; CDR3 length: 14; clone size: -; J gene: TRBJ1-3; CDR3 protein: CASSYGGPGNTIYF; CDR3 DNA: TGTGCCAGCAGTTACGGCGGCCCTGGAAACACCATATATTTT
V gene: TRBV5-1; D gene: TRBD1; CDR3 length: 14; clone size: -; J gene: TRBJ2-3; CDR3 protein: CASSSDRGESTQYF; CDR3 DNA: TGCGCCAGCAGCTCTGACAGGGGAGAGAGTACGCAGTATTTT
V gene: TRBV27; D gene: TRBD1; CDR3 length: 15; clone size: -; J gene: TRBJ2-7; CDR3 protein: CASSLSPGQTYEQYF; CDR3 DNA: TGTGCCAGCAGTTTATCCCCGGGACAGACCTACGAGCAGTACTTC
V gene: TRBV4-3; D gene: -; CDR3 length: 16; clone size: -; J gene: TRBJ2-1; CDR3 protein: CASSQDRSGFHNEQFF; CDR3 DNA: TGCGCCAGCAGCCAAGATCGGTCTGGTTTCCACAATGAGCAGTTCTTC
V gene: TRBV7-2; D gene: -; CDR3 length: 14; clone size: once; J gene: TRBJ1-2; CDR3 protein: CASSPRTVIYGYTF; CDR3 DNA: TGTGCCAGCAGCCCCCGGACAGTGATCTATGGCTACACCTTC
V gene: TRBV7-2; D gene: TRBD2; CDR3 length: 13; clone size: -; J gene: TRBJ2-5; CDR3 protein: CASRSGGRETQYF; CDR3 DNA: TGTGCCAGTCGTTCGGGGGGGCGAGAGACCCAGTACTTC
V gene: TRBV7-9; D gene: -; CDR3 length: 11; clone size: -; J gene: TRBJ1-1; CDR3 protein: CASSRGTEAFF; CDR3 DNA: TGTGCCAGCAGCCGGGGCACTGAAGCTTTCTTT
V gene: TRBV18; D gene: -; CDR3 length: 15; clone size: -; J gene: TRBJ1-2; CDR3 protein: CASSPPAGERGGYTF; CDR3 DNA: TGTGCCAGCTCACCACCGGCAGGGGAAAGGGGTGGCTACACCTTC
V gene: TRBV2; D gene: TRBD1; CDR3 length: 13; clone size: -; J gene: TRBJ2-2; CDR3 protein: CATGQENTGELFF; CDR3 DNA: TGTGCCACGGGACAGGAGAACACCGGGGAGCTGTTTTTT
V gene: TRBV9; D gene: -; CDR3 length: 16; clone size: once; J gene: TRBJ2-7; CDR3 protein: CASSPRTDSVYYEQYF; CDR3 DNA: TGTGCCAGCAGCCCCCGGACAGACTCGGTATACTACGAGCAGTACTTC
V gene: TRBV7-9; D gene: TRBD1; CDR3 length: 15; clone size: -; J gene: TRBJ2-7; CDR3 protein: CASSNSGTGGYEQYF; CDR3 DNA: TGTGCCAGCAGCAATTCCGGGACAGGGGGTTACGAGCAGTACTTC
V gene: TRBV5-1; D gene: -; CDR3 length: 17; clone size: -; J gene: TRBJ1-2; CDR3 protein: CASSKQGLSARGYGYTF; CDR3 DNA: TGCGCCAGCAGCAAACAGGGTCTGTCGGCGAGGGGCTATGGCTACACCTTC
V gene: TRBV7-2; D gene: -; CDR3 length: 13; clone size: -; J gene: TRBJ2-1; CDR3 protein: CASSITSGNEQFF; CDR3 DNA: TGTGCCAGCAGCATCACCTCGGGGAATGAGCAGTTCTTC
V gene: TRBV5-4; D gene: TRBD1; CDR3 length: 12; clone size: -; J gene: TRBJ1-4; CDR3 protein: CASSRQGGKLFF; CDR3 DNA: TGTGCCAGCAGCAGACAGGGAGGAAAACTGTTTTTT
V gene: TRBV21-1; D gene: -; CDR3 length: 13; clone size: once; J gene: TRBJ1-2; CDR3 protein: CASSPLRRVGYTF; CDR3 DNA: TGTGCCAGCAGCCCCCTGAGGAGGGTCGGCTACACCTTC
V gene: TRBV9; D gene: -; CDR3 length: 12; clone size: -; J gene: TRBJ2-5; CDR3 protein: CASSVTGETQYF; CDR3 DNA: TGTGCCAGCAGCGTAACAGGGGAGACCCAGTACTTC
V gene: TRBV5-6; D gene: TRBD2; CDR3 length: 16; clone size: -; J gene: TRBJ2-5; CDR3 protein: CASSRSGGAQQETQYF; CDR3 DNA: TGTGCCAGCAGCCGTAGCGGGGGAGCTCAGCAAGAGACCCAGTACTTC
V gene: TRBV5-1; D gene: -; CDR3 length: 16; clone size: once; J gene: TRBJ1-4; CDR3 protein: CASSPNREGGPEKLFF; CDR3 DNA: TGCGCCAGCAGTCCAAACCGTGAGGGGGGGCCCGAAAAACTGTTTTTT
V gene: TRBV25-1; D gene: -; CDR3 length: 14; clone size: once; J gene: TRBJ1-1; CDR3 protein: CASSGTGRNTEAFF; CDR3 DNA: TGTGCCAGCAGTGGTACAGGGCGAAACACTGAAGCTTTCTTT
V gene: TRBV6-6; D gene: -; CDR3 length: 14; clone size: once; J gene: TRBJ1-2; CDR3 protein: CASSSADRGGGYTF; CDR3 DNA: TGTGCCAGCAGTTCCGCTGACCGCGGTGGGGGCTACACCTTC
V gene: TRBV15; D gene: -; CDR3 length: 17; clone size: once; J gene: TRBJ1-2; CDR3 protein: CATSRDPGQGVLYGYTF; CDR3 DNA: TGTGCCACCAGCAGAGATCCCGGTCAGGGTGTCCTCTATGGCTACACCTTC